These T cell receptor beta chains were read from a single sample in a study of identical twins. TCRdb independently ran MiXCR on the 5' RACE reads; one entry per CDR3 protein. The sample has roughly 1,500,000 distinct CDR3 sequences, more than 30% seen once. The source material was cord blood. The receptors come from a newborn girl in good health. CDR3s include the opening cysteine and the closing phenylalanine or tryptophan. A D gene is named only where the DNA matches it firmly. A row's size may be missing; if present it is once, few, many or a size class.

J gene: TRBJ2-1; V gene: TRBV11-2; D gene: -; clone size: few; CDR3 DNA: TGTGCCAGCAGCTTAGAGTCTATCCTCACGTCCTACAATGAGCAGTTCTTC; CDR3 protein: CASSLESILTSYNEQFF
J gene: TRBJ2-3; V gene: TRBV4-1; D gene: -; clone size: many; CDR3 DNA: TGCGCCAGCAGCCAAGATCACGGCACAGATACGCAGTATTTT; CDR3 protein: CASSQDHGTDTQYF
J gene: TRBJ2-4; V gene: TRBV21-1; D gene: -; clone size: few; CDR3 DNA: TGTGCCAGCAGCAAAGCAGGCAGGGGGGGCCTTCCCTTCAAAAACATTCAGTACTTC; CDR3 protein: CASSKAGRGGLPFKNIQYF
J gene: TRBJ2-3; V gene: TRBV3-1; D gene: TRBD2; clone size: -; CDR3 DNA: TGTGCCAGCAGGGTACTAGCGGGGGGGCCAGATACGCAGTATTTT; CDR3 protein: CASRVLAGGPDTQYF
J gene: TRBJ2-2; V gene: TRBV2; D gene: -; clone size: -; CDR3 DNA: TGTGCCAGCGAACTACCGCGGGACAGGAACACCGGGGAGCTGTTTTTT; CDR3 protein: CASELPRDRNTGELFF
J gene: TRBJ1-6; V gene: TRBV20-1; D gene: -; clone size: -; CDR3 DNA: TGCAGTGCTAGGTGGCAGGGGAACCGCTCCTATAATTCACCCCTCCACTTT; CDR3 protein: CSARWQGNRSYNSPLHF
J gene: TRBJ2-7; V gene: TRBV3-1; D gene: TRBD1; clone size: -; CDR3 DNA: TGTGCCAGCAGCCAAGAAGGGGGACAGGGGAAGGACGAGCAGTACTTC; CDR3 protein: CASSQEGGQGKDEQYF
J gene: TRBJ2-3; V gene: TRBV7-2; D gene: -; clone size: -; CDR3 DNA: TGTGCCAGCAGCTACTGGAGAGCCACAGATACGCAGTATTTT; CDR3 protein: CASSYWRATDTQYF
J gene: TRBJ1-1; V gene: TRBV5-1; D gene: -; clone size: once; CDR3 DNA: TGCGCCAGCAGCCCTACGACGGCAGGGGCGACTGAAGCTTTCTTT; CDR3 protein: CASSPTTAGATEAFF
J gene: TRBJ2-3; V gene: TRBV27; D gene: TRBD2; clone size: -; CDR3 DNA: TGTGCCACCTGGGACTACCCTAGCACAGATACGCAGTATTTT; CDR3 protein: CATWDYPSTDTQYF
J gene: TRBJ1-1; V gene: TRBV28; D gene: -; clone size: few; CDR3 DNA: TGTGCCAGCAGTTTACCCTATTTTGGAGCTTTCTTT; CDR3 protein: CASSLPYFGAFF
J gene: TRBJ2-7; V gene: TRBV29-1; D gene: -; clone size: -; CDR3 DNA: TGCAGCGTTGCTCTACAGGCCCACTACGAGCAGTACTTC; CDR3 protein: CSVALQAHYEQYF
J gene: TRBJ2-1; V gene: TRBV20-1; D gene: TRBD2; clone size: -; CDR3 DNA: TGCAGTGCTATCCTAGCGGTCCACTACAATGAGCAGTTCTTC; CDR3 protein: CSAILAVHYNEQFF
J gene: TRBJ2-7; V gene: TRBV11-1; D gene: TRBD2; clone size: -; CDR3 DNA: TGTGCCAGCAGCTCGACTAGCGGGCGGTCGCCGACTAGCTCCTACAATGAGCAGTACTTC; CDR3 protein: CASSSTSGRSPTSSYNEQYF
J gene: TRBJ1-1; V gene: TRBV29-1; D gene: -; clone size: few; CDR3 DNA: TGCAGCGTGGGCCCCCCAGAAGCTTTCTTT; CDR3 protein: CSVGPPEAFF